The next 5 T cell receptor beta chains were all read from a single sample in a study of vaccination and CD4 T cells after COVID-19. No antigen is known for these receptors. Sequencing of cultured CD4+ T cell DNA used the Oncomine TCR Beta short-read assay. TCRdb re-analysed the PCR reads in MiXCR, keeping a single row per CDR3 protein. The sample yields about 10,000 distinct CDR3 sequences, about half seen once. The treatment: roughly 10-day PBMC culture with coronavirus spike peptide pools or control peptides (ViraFEST assay). Harvesting of the unexposed donor's CD4+ T cells predated the COVID-19 pandemic (2011-2018). The sequencing sample was made of CD4+ T cells from blood, cultured in vitro. These receptors were taken from a human donor in good health.

This clonotype was seen once. This chain joins TRBV5-5 and TRBJ1-2; D call uncertain. Germline CDR1 is SGHKS and CDR2 is YYEKEE (reference sequence). The V gene lost 0 bases and the J gene lost 3 bases, with 9 bases spanning the gap. The CDR3 runs 14 residues. The DNA of the CDR3 is TGTGCCAGCAGCTTGGTAACTCACGACTATGGCTACACCTTC. Amino acids: CASSLVTHDYGYTF.

The chain has TRBV23-1 and TRBJ2-3; no reliable D call. TRBV23-1 is recorded as an ORF, its role being uncertain. CDR3 length equals 18 residues. The ends were cut back, 0 bases at V and 3 bases at J, with 19 bases in the middle. The CDR3 DNA sequence: TGCGCCAGCAGTCAATCCTTGGTAGTCTCCATTAGGACAGATACGCAGTATTTT. Translation: CASSQSLVVSIRTDTQYF.

This chain links TRBV5-4 with TRBJ2-2; 12 bases align to TRBD2. Per germline, CDR1 SGHNT and CDR2 YYREEE (reference sequence). CDR3 length: 17 residues. Unmatched junction bases numbered 7, after V lost 5 bases and J lost 2 bases. The CDR3: CASSRRLAGVNTGELFF. CDR3 coding DNA: TGTGCCAGCAGTCGACGACTAGCGGGAGTTAACACCGGGGAGCTGTTTTTT.

The chain joins TRBV6-1 to TRBJ2-3, with unresolved D. Trimming shortened V by 5 bases and J by 0 bases, and 12 bases separated the two germline ends. The CDR3 runs 15 residues. Germline values: CDR1 MNHNS, CDR2 SASEGT. The CDR3 region is CASSRNIPSTDTQYF. The CDR3 DNA follows: TGTGCCAGCAGTCGAAATATACCTAGCACAGATACGCAGTATTTT.

This clonotype was seen a few times. The rearrangement uses TRBV6-1 and TRBJ2-3; 13 bases are shared with TRBD2. CDR3 size: 17 residues. With V trimmed by 5 bases and J by 0 bases, 5 bases remained unmatched. Germline V lookup: CDR1 MNHNS, CDR2 SASEGT. CDR3 bases: TGTGCCAGCAGTCCACTAGCGGGGGGGACTAGCACAGATACGCAGTATTTT. Protein: CASSPLAGGTSTDTQYF.